The 30 T cell receptor beta chains below come from one sample, sequenced in a study of blood T cell repertoires in COVID-19. Profiling relied on immunoSEQ multiplex PCR, and the TCRdb table lists in-frame clones only, not all of them. The sample consists of roughly 200,000 clones, about 83% of them appearing once. The sample was PBMCs or T cells enriched from blood (not recorded which). These receptors came from a man in his forties or fifties with acute COVID-19.

This sequence joins TRBV2 and TRBJ2-5; D uncertain. The CDR3 sequence is 13 residues long. The V gene's germline CDR1 is SNHLY and CDR2 FYNNEI. V lost 5 bases, J lost 5 bases, and 12 bases lay in between. The CDR3 loop is CASSIESTETQYF. Here the CDR3 DNA reads TGTGCCAGCAGTATAGAGTCAACGGAGACCCAGTACTTC.

The chain combines TRBV10-3 with TRBJ2-7; 8 nucleotides match TRBD2. Germline CDR1 reads ENHRY; CDR2 reads SYGVKD. The CDR3 sequence is 15 residues long. Trimming took 0 bases from V and 5 from J; bases not matched to a gene: 6. The CDR3 loop is CAISESMSGRNEQYF. The CDR3 DNA follows: TGTGCCATCAGTGAGTCGATGAGCGGGAGAAACGAGCAGTACTTC.

The chain links TRBV14 to TRBJ2-1, with TRBD2 matching over 7 bases. The CDR3 has 12 amino acids. Germline V gene sequence: CDR1 SGHDN, CDR2 FVKESK. V gave up 3 bases and J gave up 10 bases; unmatched junction bases: 3. CDR3 region: CASSQIGGEQFF. As DNA, the CDR3 is TGTGCCAGCAGCCAGATCGGGGGGGAGCAGTTCTTC.

The chain has TRBV19 and TRBJ1-4, with a weak D call TRBD1 (6 bases). Germline-derived CDR1 and CDR2 are LNHDA and SQIVND (reference sequence). Trimming left V 4 bases short and J 0 bases short, with 15 bases between. The CDR3 length is 17 residues. DNA of the CDR3: TGTGCCAGTAGTACCAGGACAGCCCGTGCAACTAATGAAAAACTGTTTTTT. Protein sequence: CASSTRTARATNEKLFF.

The gene calls are TRBV5-1 and TRBJ2-5; TRBD1 aligns across 8 bases. CDR1 is SGHRS, CDR2 YFSETQ, per germline. J gave up 2 bases and V 4 bases, and 7 bases lay outside the gene matches. There are 15 residues in the CDR3. CDR3 DNA sequence: TGCGCCAGCAGCCCCTTTACAGGGGGGCAAGAGACCCAGTACTTC. It codes for CASSPFTGGQETQYF.

The J gene is TRBJ2-3, the V gene TRBV4-3; D gene ambiguous. CDR1 is LGHNA, CDR2 YSLEER, per germline. The CDR3 is made up of 13 amino acids. Deletions cut 0 bases from V and 5 bases from J, with 6 bases between. In DNA form, the CDR3 reads TGCGCCAGCAGCCAAGAAGCTCAAGATACGCAGTATTTT. Residues: CASSQEAQDTQYF.

This clone has a handful of counts. This chain joins TRBV18 and TRBJ1-1, with D maybe TRBD1 (5 bases). The CDR3 runs 14 residues. In germline, CDR1 is KGHSH, CDR2 LQKENI. V was cut by 6 bases and J by 5 bases, with 16 bases left in between. The CDR3 coding sequence is TGTGCCAGCTCCGACGTCCGGGGGGTAACTGAAGCTTTCTTT. It translates to CASSDVRGVTEAFF.

This sequence joins TRBV18 and TRBJ2-7; TRBD2 agrees at 12 bases. The junction had 7 bases not matched to a gene; V was cut back by 4 bases and J by 6 bases. Germline V CDR1 and CDR2: KGHSH, LQKENI. The CDR3 contains 15 residues. DNA of the CDR3: TGTGCCAGCTCACGGACCGGACTAGCGGGATTCGAGCAGTACTTC. Translating gives CASSRTGLAGFEQYF. The whole variable domain, remainder taken from reference TRBV18 and TRBJ2-7, is NAGVMQNPRHLVRRRGQEARLRCSPMKGHSHVYWYRQLPEEGLKFMVYLQKENIIDESGMPKERFSAEFPKEGPSILRIQQVVRGDSAAYFCASSRTGLAGFEQYFGPGTRLTVT.

The chain combines TRBV7-9 with TRBJ1-2, with TRBD1 matching over 7 bases. The germline CDR1 and CDR2 sequences are SEHNR and FQNEAQ (reference sequence). The J segment lost 5 bases and the V segment lost 1 base, leaving 4 bases of the junction unmatched. The CDR3 contains 14 residues. The chain's CDR3 is CASSLDRGRYGYTF. CDR3 sequence (DNA): TGTGCCAGCAGCTTAGACAGGGGAAGGTATGGCTACACCTTC.

This clone has a handful of counts. The CDR3: CASTPEEGAPNLNEQFF. The CDR3 DNA reads TGTGCCAGCACCCCCGAAGAAGGGGCTCCCAACCTCAATGAGCAGTTCTTC. The chain uses TRBV25-1 and TRBJ2-1, with a tentative D call TRBD1 (5 bases). The V gene's germline CDR1 is MGHDK and CDR2 SYGVNS. V was trimmed by 7 bases and J by 6 bases, leaving 25 bases between them. This CDR3 is built from 17 residues. Drawing the rest from reference TRBV25-1 and TRBJ2-1, the complete variable domain is EADIYQTPRYLVIGTGKKITLECSQTMGHDKMYWYQQDPGMELHLIHYSYGVNSTEKGDLSSESTVSRIRTEHFPLTLESARPSHTSQYLCASTPEEGAPNLNEQFFGPGTRLTVL.

This chain uses TRBV12-3 or TRBV12-4 with TRBJ2-5; D is uncertain. V lost 3 bases to trimming and J lost 5 bases, with 10 bases between them. This CDR3 comprises 13 residues. CDR3 DNA sequence: TGTGCCAGCAGTTTTTCCCAAGCGGAGACCCAGTACTTC. Its translation is CASSFSQAETQYF.

The chain recombines TRBV5-6 with TRBJ2-2, with 8 nucleotides matching TRBD2. V lost 0 bases to trimming and J lost 5 bases; unmatched junction nucleotides: 3. This CDR3 contains 15 residues. Looked up from germline, CDR1 is SGHDT and CDR2 is YYEEEE. CDR3 sequence (DNA): TGTGCCAGCAGCTTGGTTGCTAGCGGGACCGGGGAGCTGTTTTTT. Protein sequence: CASSLVASGTGELFF.

The V gene is TRBV7-9, the J gene TRBJ2-2; 7 bases line up with TRBD2. CDR3 length: 18 residues. V dropped 5 bases and J dropped 0; count of bases not matched to a gene: 12. The V gene's germline CDR1 is SEHNR and CDR2 FQNEAQ (reference sequence). This chain's CDR3 is CASSPEIQREANTGELFF. The CDR3 DNA reads as TGTGCCAGCAGCCCAGAAATCCAGCGGGAAGCGAACACCGGGGAGCTGTTTTTT.

This chain joins TRBV27 and TRBJ1-2, with 9 bases matching TRBD1. CDR3 length: 15 residues. Per the germline V gene, CDR1 is MNHEY and CDR2 is SMNVEV (reference sequence). The junction had 3 bases not matched to a gene; V was cut back by 0 bases and J by 4 bases. DNA of the CDR3: TGTGCCAGCAGTTTATCGGACAGGGGACTCTATGGCTACACCTTC. Amino acid sequence: CASSLSDRGLYGYTF.

The chain couples TRBV7-2 to TRBJ2-7, with D perhaps TRBD2 (6 bases). The CDR3 has 13 residues. The germline gives CDR1 SGHTA, CDR2 FQGNSA. V lost 4 bases and J 3 bases, leaving 10 bases between the germline ends. The CDR3 is CASSSRRDYEQYF. The CDR3 DNA follows: TGTGCCAGCAGCTCGCGGCGGGACTACGAGCAGTACTTC.

This clone appeared once. The rearrangement joins TRBV30 to TRBJ2-1; D might be TRBD1 (8 bases). Deletions cut 4 bases from V and 2 bases from J, with 24 bases between. Looked up from germline, CDR1 is GTSNPN and CDR2 is SVGIG (reference sequence). The length of the CDR3 is 18 residues. The CDR3 sequence: CAWNRGVSGPGPYNEQFF. CDR3 DNA sequence: TGTGCCTGGAACAGGGGGGTTAGCGGGCCGGGCCCCTACAATGAGCAGTTCTTC.

This clone appeared once. V is TRBV28 and J is TRBJ2-7; perhaps TRBD1 as D (5 bases). V was cut by 4 bases and J by 6 bases, with 7 bases left in between. This CDR3 spans 11 amino acids. Germline V lookup: CDR1 MDHEN, CDR2 SYDVKM. CDR3: CASSSTGEQYF. In DNA form, the CDR3 reads TGTGCCAGCAGTTCCACAGGCGAGCAGTACTTC.

This chain links TRBV15 with TRBJ1-2; 7 bases fit TRBD1. Germline V lookup: CDR1 LNHNV, CDR2 YYDKDF (reference sequence). The ends lost 0 bases at V and 5 bases at J; junction bases unmatched: 12. The CDR3 contains 17 residues. CDR3: CATSRDYGQALFYGYTF. Here the CDR3 DNA reads TGTGCCACCAGCAGAGATTACGGACAGGCCCTGTTTTATGGCTACACCTTC.

The chain recombines TRBV10-3 with TRBJ1-5, with TRBD1 matching 8 bases. Germline V CDR1 and CDR2: ENHRY, SYGVKD. The CDR3 extends over 16 amino acids. J was trimmed by 2 bases and V by 6 bases; bases with no gene match: 9. DNA for the CDR3: TGTGCCATCAGCATCCCAGGGGGCGCGGGCAATCAGCCCCAGCATTTT. It is translated as CAISIPGGAGNQPQHF.

V and J are TRBV7-2 and TRBJ1-2, with D possibly TRBD1 on 5 matching bases. CDR3 length: 16 amino acids. The V end lost 2 bases, the J end lost 2 bases, and 15 bases lay between the germline ends. Germline-derived CDR1 and CDR2 are SGHTA and FQGNSA. CDR3 in DNA: TGTGCCAGCAGCTTACCAAGGGGTGGGGTAAACTATGGCTACACCTTC. This gives the protein CASSLPRGGVNYGYTF. Based on the CDR3 plus reference TRBV7-2 and TRBJ1-2, the full variable domain is GAGVSQSPSNKVTEKGKDVELRCDPISGHTALYWYRQSLGQGLEFLIYFQGNSAPDKSGLPSDRFSAERTGGSVSTLTIQRTQQEDSAVYLCASSLPRGGVNYGYTFGSGTRLTVV.

The gene calls are TRBV11-1 and TRBJ2-1; 14 nucleotides agree with TRBD2. V lost 5 bases and J lost 10; bases outside the gene matches: 7. The CDR3 has 15 amino acids. Germline assignment: CDR1 SGHAT and CDR2 FQDESV (reference sequence). The CDR3: CASSPLTSGRGEQFF. In nucleotides, the CDR3 is TGTGCCAGCAGCCCGCTGACTAGCGGGAGGGGCGAGCAGTTCTTC.

DNA of the CDR3: TGTGCCTGGAGTAGGCTCAGGGAATACGAGCAGTACTTC. It specifies CAWSRLREYEQYF. The genes are TRBV30 and TRBJ2-7; tentative D call: TRBD1 (5 bases). Trimming took 2 bases from V and 4 from J, leaving 12 bases between them. Germline V gene sequence: CDR1 GTSNPN, CDR2 SVGIG (reference sequence). The CDR3 is 13 residues long.

The V and J genes are TRBV2 and TRBJ2-1, with D perhaps TRBD2 (5 bases). This CDR3 comprises 14 residues. V lost 4 bases to trimming and J lost 9 bases, with 16 bases between them. The germline gives CDR1 SNHLY, CDR2 FYNNEI. CDR3 loop: CASSGSAGWIEQFF. CDR3 bases: TGTGCCAGCAGTGGATCTGCGGGCTGGATTGAGCAGTTCTTC.

In this sample, this clone turned up a few times. The CDR3 region has the DNA TGTGCCAGCAGCCAAGACAGTTATCAGCCCCAGCATTTT. Its protein is CASSQDSYQPQHF. This chain joins TRBV28 and TRBJ1-5; D might be TRBD1 (5 bases). The CDR3 is 13 residues long. V dropped 6 bases and J dropped 5 bases, with 11 bases sitting between them. Germline CDR1 and CDR2: MDHEN and SYDVKM.

The chain recombines TRBV4-1 with TRBJ1-2, with TRBD1 matching over 10 bases. V gave up 6 bases and J gave up 5 bases; unmatched junction bases: 9. The CDR3 runs 15 residues. Germline V gene lookup returns CDR1 MGHRA and CDR2 YSYEKL. CDR3 bases: TGCGCCAGCAGACCACCGGGACAGGGGCCTTATGGCTACACCTTC. Translated, it gives CASRPPGQGPYGYTF.

This chain joins TRBV6-1 and TRBJ2-7; perhaps TRBD2 as D (6 bases). The germline V and J ends were trimmed by 2 bases and 0 bases, with 8 bases remaining between them. CDR1 and CDR2 from the germline V gene are MNHNS and SASEGT. The CDR3 totals 14 residues. This CDR3 is CASSETGGSYEQYF. CDR3 bases: TGTGCCAGCAGTGAAACCGGGGGCTCCTACGAGCAGTACTTC.

V usage is TRBV7-6 and J usage is TRBJ1-6, with D uncertain. Trimming removed 5 bases at V and 7 bases at J, with 12 bases between. CDR3 size: 14 residues. Germline values: CDR1 SGHVS, CDR2 FNYEAQ. The CDR3 DNA sequence: TGTGCCAGCAGCCTGACACACGAGAATTCACCCCTCCACTTT. This encodes CASSLTHENSPLHF.

This clone showed up just once. The genes are TRBV12-3 or TRBV12-4 and TRBJ1-1; the D is unclear. Deletions cut 3 bases from V and 5 bases from J, with 7 bases between. CDR3 length: 12 residues. CDR3 loop: CASSFAGTEAFF. The CDR3 region has the DNA TGTGCCAGCAGTTTCGCGGGAACTGAAGCTTTCTTT.

The V and J genes are TRBV7-2 and TRBJ2-7; 11 positions agree with TRBD2. Germline trimming cut 6 bases from V and 4 bases from J; bases unmatched to any gene: 11. The germline gives CDR1 SGHTA, CDR2 FQGNSA. The CDR3 is 16 amino acids. The CDR3 DNA sequence: TGTGCCAGCAGTTCTAGTACTAGCGGGAGACTGTACGAGCAGTACTTC. Translation gives CASSSSTSGRLYEQYF.

This chain links TRBV27 with TRBJ2-3; D not resolved. The CDR3 totals 13 residues. V was shortened by 0 bases and J by 4 bases, with 5 bases between the two germline ends. Germline V gene sequence: CDR1 MNHEY, CDR2 SMNVEV (reference sequence). The CDR3 DNA is TGTGCCAGCAGTTTATCCAGATCAGATACGCAGTATTTT. Translating it yields CASSLSRSDTQYF.